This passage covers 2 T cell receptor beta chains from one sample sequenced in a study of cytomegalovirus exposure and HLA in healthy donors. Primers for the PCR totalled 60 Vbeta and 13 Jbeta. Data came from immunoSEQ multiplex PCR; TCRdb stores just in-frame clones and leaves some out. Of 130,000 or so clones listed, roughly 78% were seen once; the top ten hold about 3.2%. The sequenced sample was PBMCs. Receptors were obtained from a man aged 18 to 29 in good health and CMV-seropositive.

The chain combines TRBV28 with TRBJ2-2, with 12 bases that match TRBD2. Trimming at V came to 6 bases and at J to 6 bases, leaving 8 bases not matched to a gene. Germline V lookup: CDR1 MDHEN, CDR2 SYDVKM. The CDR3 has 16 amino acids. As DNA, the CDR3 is TGTGCCAGCAGATTCCGGACTAGCGGGATCCCCGGGGAGCTGTTTTTT. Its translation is CASRFRTSGIPGELFF.

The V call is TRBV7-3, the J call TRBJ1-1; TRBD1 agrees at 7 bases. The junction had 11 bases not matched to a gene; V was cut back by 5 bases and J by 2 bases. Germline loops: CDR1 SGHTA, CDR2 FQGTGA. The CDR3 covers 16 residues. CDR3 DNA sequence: TGTGCCAGCAGCCCCGAGGCAGGGGGGATAAACACTGAAGCTTTCTTT. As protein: CASSPEAGGINTEAFF.